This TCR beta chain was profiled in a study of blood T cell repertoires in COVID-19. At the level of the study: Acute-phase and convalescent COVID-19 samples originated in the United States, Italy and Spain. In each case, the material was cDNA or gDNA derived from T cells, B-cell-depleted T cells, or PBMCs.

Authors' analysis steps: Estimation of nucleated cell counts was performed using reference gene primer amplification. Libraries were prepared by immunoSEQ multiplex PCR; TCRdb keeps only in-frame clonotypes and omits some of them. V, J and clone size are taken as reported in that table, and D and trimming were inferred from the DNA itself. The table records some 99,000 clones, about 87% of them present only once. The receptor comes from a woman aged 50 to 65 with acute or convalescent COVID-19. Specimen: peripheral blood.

The CDR3 DNA reads as TGTGCCACCAGTGACCCCGGGACAGGGGGCGCGGAGACCCAGTACTTC. Translated, it gives CATSDPGTGGAETQYF. The rearrangement uses TRBV24-1 and TRBJ2-5; TRBD1 agrees at 12 bases. The CDR3 totals 16 residues. The V gene's germline CDR1 is KGHDR and CDR2 SFDVKD. After removal of 4 bases from V and 5 bases from J, the junction contained 7 bases not matched to a gene.